This note documents a single T cell receptor beta chain sequence. This specimen belongs to a study of ipilimumab plus nivolumab after autologous stem cell transplantation. Germline V CDR1 and CDR2: SGHRS, YFSETQ. V was cut by 1 base and J by 2 bases, with 10 bases left in between. The CDR3 has 15 residues. Clones were sequenced by immunoSEQ multiplex PCR, and TCRdb holds only the in-frame ones, with some missing. This repertoire shows around 20,000 clones, roughly 74% found once; its top ten account for about 23%. This receptor was obtained from a male donor with diffuse large B-cell lymphoma. The chain links TRBV5-1 to TRBJ1-3; possibly TRBD1 for D (6 bases). The sequencing used PBMCs, collected in a trial of ipilimumab plus nivolumab as post-transplant consolidation. CDR3 loop: CASSLIQGTGNTIYF. The CDR3 DNA follows: TGCGCCAGCAGCTTGATACAGGGTACTGGAAACACCATATATTTT.